This T cell receptor beta chain was observed in a study of blood T cell repertoires in COVID-19. In the study overall: PBMCs, B-cell-depleted T cells, or T cells provided the cDNA or gDNA that made up the material.

Original data processing: Estimation of nucleated cell counts relied on the amplification of reference gene primers. Profiling relied on immunoSEQ multiplex PCR, and the TCRdb table lists in-frame clones only, not all of them. V, J and clone size derive from that table, while D and trimming were established from the DNA sequence. The sample carries around 170,000 clones, 80% to 90% recorded once. The clonotype comes from a man between 45 and 60 years old with active or convalescent COVID-19. Sequenced sample: peripheral blood.

CDR3 sequence reads: CATNRAGADTQYF. DNA of the CDR3: TGTGCCACCAATAGGGCGGGCGCAGATACGCAGTATTTT. The rearrangement uses TRBV24-1 and TRBJ2-3, with a possible D match to TRBD2 (5 bases). Germline CDR1 KGHDR, CDR2 SFDVKD. V dropped 8 bases and J dropped 4 bases, with 12 bases sitting between them. This CDR3 is 13 amino acids long.